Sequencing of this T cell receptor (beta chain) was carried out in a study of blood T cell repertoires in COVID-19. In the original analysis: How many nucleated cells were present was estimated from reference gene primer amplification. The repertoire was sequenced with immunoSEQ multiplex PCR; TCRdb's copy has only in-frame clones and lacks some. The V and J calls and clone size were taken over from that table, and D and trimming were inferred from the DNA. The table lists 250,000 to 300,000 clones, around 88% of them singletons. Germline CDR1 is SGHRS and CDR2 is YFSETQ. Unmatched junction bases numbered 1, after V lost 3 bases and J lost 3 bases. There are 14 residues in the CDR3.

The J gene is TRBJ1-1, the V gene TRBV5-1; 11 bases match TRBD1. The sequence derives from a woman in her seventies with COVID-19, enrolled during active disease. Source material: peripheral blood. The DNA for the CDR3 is TGCGCCAGCAGCTCGGGACAGGGGGACACTGAAGCTTTCTTT. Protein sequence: CASSSGQGDTEAFF.